Listed below are T cell receptor beta chains from one sample, sequenced in a study of blood T cells in healthy people across ages. MiXCR, run by TCRdb on the 5' RACE reads, gives a single entry per CDR3 protein. The top ten clones hold under 20% of a sample with over a million distinct CDR3 sequences, 45% of them seen once. The sample consisted of blood. The receptors shown here come from a woman aged 55 to 70 in good health. The CDR3 runs from the conserved cysteine through the conserved F or W.

V	J	length	CDR3
TRBV29-1	TRBJ2-7	11	CSTGQGDEQYF
TRBV28	TRBJ2-7	16	CASSLSIFSFTYEQYF
TRBV20-1	NA	14	CSARDVGTSNEQYF
TRBV7-2	TRBJ1-3	14	CASRQGRSGNTIYF
TRBV6-5	TRBJ2-5	12	CSSSHGGETQYF
TRBV3-1	TRBJ2-7	12	CASSHLAGPQYF
TRBV9	TRBJ2-1	14	CASSVRETYNEQFF
TRBV29-1	TRBJ2-5	13	CSVLANARETQYF
TRBV20-1	TRBJ2-3	14	CSAKGLLYTDTQYF
TRBV20-1	TRBJ2-5	15	CSAYGTSGRGETQYF
TRBV10-3	TRBJ1-4	19	CAISESRGGLGTVNEKLFF
TRBV29-1	TRBJ1-2	16	CSVEGGIGYRNYGYTF
TRBV5-1	TRBJ2-4	17	CASSQGGQAIAKNIQYF
TRBV14	TRBJ2-7	13	CASSIIQGVEQYF
TRBV29-1	TRBJ1-2	12	CSVMGREFGYTF
TRBV28	TRBJ2-3	16	CASSPGLAASTDTQYF
TRBV6-5	TRBJ2-6	16	CASSNKDRDGANVLTF
TRBV24-1	TRBJ2-3	15	CATKSPDRNTDTQYF
TRBV4-1	TRBJ2-7	16	CASSWALGQPANEQYF
TRBV5-1	TRBJ2-3	16	CASSPGGGTLTDTQYF
TRBV12-3/TRBV12-4	TRBJ2-4	15	CASSLSAAKTSIQYF
TRBV7-2	TRBJ2-5	13	CASGAGGIETQYF
TRBV7-7	TRBJ2-2	19	CASSSNLLAGGMNTGELFF
TRBV12-3/TRBV12-4	TRBJ2-1	14	CASSLSSGSNEQFF
TRBV7-2	TRBJ2-5	15	CASSSSRGRQETQYF
TRBV19	TRBJ2-7	14	CASSVRDRTYEQYF
TRBV12-3/TRBV12-4	TRBJ2-1	11	CASSRLWEQFF
TRBV12-3/TRBV12-4	TRBJ2-7	17	CASSRGRRLAGGGEQYF
TRBV3-1	TRBJ1-2	14	CASSHGGWNYGYTF
TRBV11-2	TRBJ2-7	14	CASSRGLALYEQYF